The rows below give T cell receptor beta chains drawn from one sample of a study of T cells after yellow fever vaccination. TCRdb redid the calling of the 5' RACE reads with MiXCR, one entry per CDR3 protein. Among around 590,000 distinct CDR3 sequences listed, roughly an eighth were seen once. The material sequenced was PBMCs, taken on the day of the yellow fever booster vaccination. These receptor sequences come from a man aged 25 to 45 who received the YFV17D yellow fever vaccine. Both conserved end residues are part of each CDR3. A D gene is named only where the DNA matches it firmly. Where a row states a size, it is once, few, many or the class of an expanded clone; other rows omit it.

d_call,j_call,clone_size,v_call,cdr3_aa,cdr3_nt
-,TRBJ1-1,-,TRBV15,CATSRGGVAEAFF,TGTGCCACCAGCAGAGGAGGGGTCGCTGAAGCTTTCTTT
-,TRBJ1-5,-,TRBV30,CAWRLQGNQPQHF,TGTGCCTGGAGGCTACAGGGAAATCAGCCCCAGCATTTT
TRBD2,TRBJ2-1,few,TRBV12-3/TRBV12-4,CASSRLAPPYNEQFF,TGTGCCAGCAGCCGACTAGCGCCGCCCTACAATGAGCAGTTCTTC
-,TRBJ2-7,-,TRBV12-3/TRBV12-4,CASSSGQPPRQYF,TGTGCCAGCAGCTCAGGACAGCCCCCTCGGCAGTACTTC
TRBD2,TRBJ2-1,few,TRBV6-5,CASSLTSSGSYNEQFF,TGTGCCAGCAGCTTGACTAGCTCCGGCTCCTACAATGAGCAGTTCTTC
-,TRBJ2-1,few,TRBV5-5,CASSLEITYNEQFF,TGTGCCAGCAGCTTGGAGATTACGTACAATGAGCAGTTCTTC
TRBD1,TRBJ1-1,-,TRBV15,CATSREQGAGTEAFF,TGTGCCACCAGCAGGGAACAGGGGGCTGGTACTGAAGCTTTCTTT
TRBD2,TRBJ2-7,few,TRBV11-2,CASSSRRTSGRVIGYEQYF,TGTGCCAGCAGCTCCCGTCGGACTAGCGGGAGGGTAATTGGGTACGAGCAGTACTTC
TRBD1,TRBJ2-7,few,TRBV19,CASSRLATGGREQYF,TGTGCCAGTAGCCGACTCGCGACAGGGGGCCGCGAGCAGTACTTC
-,TRBJ1-1,few,TRBV6-1,CASSGTDHHRKAFF,TGTGCCAGCAGTGGCACAGACCACCATCGTAAAGCTTTCTTT
-,TRBJ2-5,-,TRBV7-2,CASSLTNREGTQYF,TGTGCCAGCAGCTTAACGAACAGGGAGGGGACCCAGTACTTC
TRBD2,TRBJ2-7,few,TRBV14,CASSQRGLAGLYEQYF,TGTGCCAGCAGCCAGAGAGGGCTAGCGGGATTGTACGAGCAGTACTTC
-,TRBJ1-6,few,TRBV20-1,CSARGGDPSPLHF,TGCAGTGCTAGAGGGGGAGATCCCTCACCCCTCCACTTT
-,TRBJ2-1,few,TRBV29-1,CSGIDSFTQFF,TGCAGCGGGATAGACAGTTTCACGCAGTTCTTC
-,TRBJ1-2,few,TRBV19,CASSIPGDGYTF,TGTGCCAGTAGTATCCCGGGGGATGGCTACACCTTC
TRBD1,TRBJ1-1,few,TRBV12-3/TRBV12-4,CASTTGGRTEAFF,TGTGCCAGCACCACAGGGGGAAGGACTGAAGCTTTCTTT
-,TRBJ2-5,-,TRBV18,CASSREQQETQYF,TGTGCCAGCTCACGGGAACAGCAAGAGACCCAGTACTTC
-,TRBJ1-6,many,TRBV7-9,CASSRRSFGDSPLHF,TGTGCCAGCAGTAGAAGAAGCTTTGGGGATTCACCCCTCCACTTT
-,TRBJ2-7,-,TRBV3-1,CASSQDEGSDYEQYF,TGTGCCAGCAGCCAAGATGAGGGTTCAGACTACGAGCAGTACTTC
-,TRBJ2-2,few,TRBV7-2,CASSLEGRNTGELFF,TGTGCCAGCAGCTTAGAAGGCAGGAACACCGGGGAGCTGTTTTTT
TRBD2,TRBJ2-7,few,TRBV28,CASSKVTSGIYEQYF,TGTGCCAGCAGTAAGGTAACTAGCGGAATCTACGAGCAGTACTTC
TRBD1,TRBJ1-1,-,TRBV20-1,CSARDFGTGDTEAFF,TGCAGTGCTAGAGATTTTGGGACAGGGGACACTGAAGCTTTCTTT
-,TRBJ2-4,many,TRBV9,CASIPGLAKNIQYF,TGTGCCAGCATCCCAGGGCTAGCCAAAAACATTCAGTACTTC
-,TRBJ2-7,-,TRBV2,CASLRDISDEQYF,TGTGCCAGCCTCCGGGACATCTCCGACGAGCAGTACTTC
-,TRBJ2-1,-,TRBV9,CASSGGVEIHEQFF,TGTGCCAGCAGCGGAGGGGTGGAAATCCATGAGCAGTTCTTC
-,TRBJ2-2,many,TRBV7-7,CASSLDTGELFF,TGTGCCAGCAGCTTGGACACCGGGGAGCTGTTTTTT
-,TRBJ1-1,-,TRBV20-1,CSATDPPAEAFF,TGCAGTGCTACCGATCCTCCCGCTGAAGCTTTCTTT
-,TRBJ2-5,-,TRBV7-8,CASSYRSGGTQETQYF,TGTGCCAGCAGCTACCGCTCGGGCGGAACCCAAGAGACCCAGTACTTC
-,TRBJ1-4,-,TRBV27,CASSLGGYEKLFF,TGTGCCAGCAGTTTGGGCGGCTATGAAAAACTGTTTTTT
-,TRBJ2-5,-,TRBV20-1,CSARGVDPTRETQYF,TGCAGTGCTAGGGGGGTTGACCCTACCCGGGAGACCCAGTACTTC
-,TRBJ2-5,many,TRBV6-2/TRBV6-3,CASTNQETQYF,TGTGCCAGCACAAACCAAGAGACCCAGTACTTC
TRBD2,TRBJ2-5,-,TRBV30,CAWSLGTNQYF,TGTGCCTGGAGTCTCGGGACTAACCAGTACTTC
TRBD2,TRBJ2-7,-,TRBV4-1,CASSPGASGSYEQYF,TGCGCCAGCAGCCCGGGCGCTAGCGGGAGCTACGAGCAGTACTTC
-,TRBJ2-2,many,TRBV20-1,CSCPMGYTGELFF,TGCAGTTGTCCCATGGGATACACCGGGGAGCTGTTTTTT
-,TRBJ2-2,few,TRBV3-1,CASSPSTSPAGELFF,TGTGCCAGCAGCCCAAGCACTAGCCCCGCCGGGGAGCTGTTTTTT
TRBD1,TRBJ2-7,-,TRBV12-3/TRBV12-4,CASSTAGTAASSYEQYF,TGTGCCAGCAGCACCGCAGGGACAGCCGCGAGCTCCTACGAGCAGTACTTC
TRBD2,TRBJ2-7,-,TRBV6-5,CTSSYSVSSGSHEQYF,TGTACCAGCAGTTACTCGGTTTCTAGCGGGAGCCACGAGCAGTACTTC
-,TRBJ1-1,few,TRBV6-5,CASSYSKGGSLDTEAFF,TGTGCCAGCAGTTACTCGAAAGGGGGTAGTTTAGACACTGAAGCTTTCTTT
-,TRBJ2-7,many,TRBV27,CASSFTTSSMEYF,TGTGCCAGCAGTTTTACGACTAGTTCGATGGAGTACTTC
-,TRBJ2-7,few,TRBV30,CAWSRARTPGGRNEQYF,TGTGCCTGGAGTAGGGCTCGGACGCCCGGAGGGAGGAACGAGCAGTACTTC
-,TRBJ2-2,-,TRBV20-1,CSAPLTREKGTGELFF,TGCAGTGCCCCTCTGACGAGGGAGAAGGGCACCGGGGAGCTGTTTTTT
-,TRBJ1-2,-,TRBV29-1,CSVVSGGYGYTF,TGCAGCGTTGTATCTGGGGGCTATGGCTACACCTTC